This T cell receptor beta chain came from a study of T-cell reconstitution after alpha-beta-depleted transplantation in children. On this clonotype itself: Its matching antigen is unknown.

Unique molecular identifiers tagged the TCRbeta library. From the PCR reads, TCRdb called clonotypes with MiXCR, one entry per CDR3 protein. The sample lists hundreds of thousands of distinct CDR3 sequences, roughly a quarter seen once, with around 4.8% in the top ten. Study results and limitations: Reportedly, alpha-beta T cells present about two months post-transplant originated from several hundred expanded clones of graft origin. At one year after transplant, newly produced T cells mostly accounted for T-cell counts and diversity.

Trimming took 7 bases from V and 11 from J, leaving 27 bases between them. This CDR3 is 15 amino acids long. CDR1 SGHKS and CDR2 YYEKEE come from the germline V gene (reference sequence). The source was PBMCs, mostly from graft donor cells, collected 360 days after TCRalphabeta/CD19-depleted stem cell transplant. This rearrangement joins TRBV5-5 to TRBJ1-1; D possibly corresponds to TRBD1 (6 bases). The TCR comes from a female patient aged 2-9 years who had a stem cell transplant for congenital amegakaryocytic thrombocytopenia, so the T cells may come from the graft donor. The CDR3 nucleotides read TGTGCCAGCGACTGGGGGCCGAGGGGGTTGAATTTCGCTTTCTTT. Translated: CASDWGPRGLNFAFF.